The 14 T cell receptor beta chains presented below share a single source sample, sequenced in a study of cytotoxic CD8 clonotypes in ibrutinib-treated CLL. Profiled with immunoSEQ multiplex PCR; TCRdb holds only in-frame clones, not every one. The table lists around 19,000 clones, 50% to 75% of them singletons. Material: PBMCs, obtained after 12 months of ibrutinib treatment. The receptors were sampled from a human donor with chronic lymphocytic leukemia.

The genes are TRBV6-1 and TRBJ1-5; 8 bases fit TRBD1. The trim removed 4 bases at V and 0 bases at J, leaving 8 bases unmatched. The CDR3 loop spans 17 amino acids. The germline CDR1 and CDR2 sequences are MNHNS and SASEGT. The chain's CDR3 is CASSGTGTGGSNQPQHF. CDR3 nucleotide sequence: TGTGCCAGCAGTGGTACCGGGACAGGCGGTAGCAATCAGCCCCAGCATTTT.

Here the CDR3 DNA reads TGTGCCAGCAGCCGGACTAGCGATACGCAGTATTTT. It translates to CASSRTSDTQYF. The V and J genes are TRBV6-5 and TRBJ2-3; 8 bases are shared with TRBD2. Trimming at V came to 6 bases and at J to 6 bases, leaving 2 bases not matched to a gene. CDR1 MNHEY and CDR2 SVGAGI come from the germline V gene. The CDR3 extends over 12 amino acids.

Only one count was recorded for this clone. The chain employs TRBV7-6 and TRBJ2-5, with a tentative D call TRBD2 (6 bases). The V gene's germline CDR1 is SGHVS and CDR2 FNYEAQ. The CDR3 runs 14 residues. The V end was cut by 5 bases, the J end by 1 base, with 11 bases between. The CDR3 coding sequence is TGTGCCAGCAGCGCACCCGGGAGCCAAGAGACCCAGTACTTC. Protein: CASSAPGSQETQYF.

The sample holds a few counts of this clone. This chain uses TRBV19 with TRBJ1-2, with 11 bases matching TRBD1. CDR1 is LNHDA, CDR2 SQIVND, per germline (reference sequence). V lost 9 bases to trimming and J lost 5 bases; unmatched junction nucleotides: 2. The CDR3 is 12 residues long. DNA of the CDR3: TGTGCCAGCCGGGACAGGGGGTATGGCTACACCTTC. Protein product: CASRDRGYGYTF.

This chain uses TRBV7-6 with TRBJ2-3, with a tentative D call TRBD1 (6 bases). V was clipped by 0 bases and J by 3 bases, with 16 bases between them. The germline V gene has CDR1 SGHVS and CDR2 FNYEAQ. The length of the CDR3 is 17 residues. The CDR3 reads CASSLAWRQGSTDTQYF. In DNA, the CDR3 is TGTGCCAGCAGCTTAGCGTGGCGGCAGGGGAGTACAGATACGCAGTATTTT.

This sequence joins TRBV19 and TRBJ1-5; D is unresolved. V was clipped by 2 bases and J by 7 bases, with 12 bases between them. The germline V gene has CDR1 LNHDA and CDR2 SQIVND (reference sequence). This CDR3 has 14 residues. CDR3 nucleotide sequence: TGTGCCAGTAGTATATTCGGGTCAGGCCAGCCCCAGCATTTT. Translating it yields CASSIFGSGQPQHF.

This chain connects TRBV2 to TRBJ2-1; 9 bases map to TRBD2. Looked up from germline, CDR1 is SNHLY and CDR2 is FYNNEI. The CDR3 covers 15 residues. Unmatched junction bases numbered 5, after V lost 3 bases and J lost 5 bases. As DNA, the CDR3 is TGTGCCAGCAGTGAGTTACTAGCGGGTGACAATGAGCAGTTCTTC. Translated, it gives CASSELLAGDNEQFF.

The gene calls are TRBV4-1 and TRBJ2-5; 7 bases agree with TRBD2. This CDR3 has 13 residues. CDR1 and CDR2 (germline): MGHRA, YSYEKL. V shed 6 bases and J 2 bases; nucleotides not matched to a gene: 3. The CDR3 loop reads CASSASGQETQYF. In nucleotides, the CDR3 is TGCGCCAGCAGTGCTAGCGGACAAGAGACCCAGTACTTC.

This clone was detected once. The chain has TRBV6-6 and TRBJ2-5, with D perhaps matching TRBD2 (5 bases). This CDR3 has 16 residues. Germline V lookup: CDR1 MNHNY, CDR2 SVGAGI (reference sequence). Trimming took 1 base from V and 2 from J, leaving 14 bases between them. CDR3 bases: TGTGCCAGCAGTTACTTTAACGGACCGGGGCAAGAGACCCAGTACTTC. It yields the protein CASSYFNGPGQETQYF.

The chain links TRBV5-1 to TRBJ1-1; no reliable D call. Deletions cut 4 bases from V and 1 base from J, with 17 bases between. Germline values: CDR1 SGHRS, CDR2 YFSETQ. CDR3 length: 16 residues. CDR3 coding DNA: TGCGCCAGCAGCCCTTCTATGAATCTAAAGAACACTGAAGCTTTCTTT. Translating gives CASSPSMNLKNTEAFF. The full variable domain, with the rest looked up from reference TRBV5-1 and TRBJ1-1, is KAGVTQTPRYLIKTRGQQVTLSCSPISGHRSVSWYQQTPGQGLQFLFEYFSETQRNKGNFPGRFSGRQFSNSRSEMNVSTLELGDSALYLCASSPSMNLKNTEAFFGQGTRLTVV.

V and J are TRBV2 and TRBJ2-1, with D perhaps TRBD1 (5 bases). CDR1 SNHLY and CDR2 FYNNEI come from the germline V gene. The CDR3 covers 15 residues. V was pared by 6 bases and J by 8 bases, with 20 bases between. CDR3 sequence reads: CASSRDPQGRHEQFF. CDR3 DNA sequence: TGTGCCAGCAGCCGAGATCCCCAGGGTAGGCATGAGCAGTTCTTC.

The chain has TRBV7-8 and TRBJ2-5, with TRBD2 matching over 8 bases. Germline V lookup: CDR1 SGHVS, CDR2 FQNEAQ. V gave up 5 bases and J gave up 5 bases; unmatched junction bases: 7. This CDR3 is built from 14 residues. As DNA, the CDR3 is TGTGCCAGCAGCCCTGGGACTAGGTCCGAGACCCAGTACTTC. Encoded protein: CASSPGTRSETQYF.

This clone was recorded only once. The CDR3 sequence is CASSLGQNGVYGYTF. CDR3 coding DNA: TGTGCCAGCAGCTTGGGACAAAATGGGGTCTATGGCTACACCTTC. The chain combines TRBV11-2 with TRBJ1-2; a weak D match, TRBD1 (6 bases). The CDR3 is 15 amino acids. In germline, CDR1 is SGHAT, CDR2 FQNNGV. The germline V and J ends were trimmed by 3 bases and 4 bases, with 15 bases remaining between them.

This clone has just one count. The chain has TRBV5-5 and TRBJ2-1; 9 bases are shared with TRBD1. V shed 2 bases and J 12 bases; nucleotides not matched to a gene: 6. Germline CDR1 is SGHKS and CDR2 is YYEKEE (reference sequence). This CDR3 has 13 residues. CDR3 DNA sequence: TGTGCCAGCAGCTTAGCCGGGACAGGGATGCAGTTCTTC. This gives the protein CASSLAGTGMQFF.